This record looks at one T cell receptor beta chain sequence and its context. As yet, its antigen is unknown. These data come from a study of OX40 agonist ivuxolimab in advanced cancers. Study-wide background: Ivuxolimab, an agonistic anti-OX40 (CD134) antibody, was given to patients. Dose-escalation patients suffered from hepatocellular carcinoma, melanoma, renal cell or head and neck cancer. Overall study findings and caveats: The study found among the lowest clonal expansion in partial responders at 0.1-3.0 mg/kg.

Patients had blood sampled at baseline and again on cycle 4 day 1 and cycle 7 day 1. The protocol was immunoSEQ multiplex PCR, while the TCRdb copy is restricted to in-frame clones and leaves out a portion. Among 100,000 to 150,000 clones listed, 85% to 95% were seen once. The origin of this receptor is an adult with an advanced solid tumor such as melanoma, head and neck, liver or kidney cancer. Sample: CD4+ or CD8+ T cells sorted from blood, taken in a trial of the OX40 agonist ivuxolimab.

CDR3 nucleotides: TGCGCCAGCAGCTTGGGCGGAGGGAGCTACACCGGGGAGCTGTTTTTT. The encoded protein is CASSLGGGSYTGELFF. The V and J genes are TRBV5-1 and TRBJ2-2; tentatively, D is TRBD2 (6 bases). The CDR3 has 16 amino acids. The V end was cut by 0 bases, the J end by 3 bases, with 12 bases between. Germline CDR1 SGHRS, CDR2 YFSETQ.